The next 6 T cell receptor beta chains were all read from a single sample in a study of T-cell reconstitution after alpha-beta-depleted transplantation in children. Unique molecular identifiers tagged the TCRbeta library. In TCRdb, the PCR reads were re-called with MiXCR into one record per CDR3 protein. The data hold 780,000 or so distinct CDR3 sequences, with roughly 15% observed a single time. The source material was PBMCs, mostly from graft donor cells, sampled 360 days after TCRalphabeta/CD19-depleted stem cell transplant. These receptors were obtained from a male patient younger than 18 who had a stem cell transplant for acute lymphoblastic leukemia, so the T cells may come from the graft donor.

This clonotype was seen a few times. The DNA of the CDR3 is TGCAGCGGAGAACTAGCGGGAGGCAACAATGAGCAGTTCTTC. Amino acid sequence: CSGELAGGNNEQFF. The chain employs TRBV29-1 and TRBJ2-1, with 12 bases aligning to TRBD2. The CDR3 spans 14 residues. From germline, CDR1 is SQVTM and CDR2 ANQGSEA. Trimming took 7 bases from V and 5 from J; bases not matched to a gene: 6.

The V and J genes are TRBV5-1 and TRBJ2-6; D remains unclear. Germline V CDR1 and CDR2: SGHRS, YFSETQ. This CDR3 is built from 15 residues. With 3 bases removed from V and 0 bases from J, the gap between germline ends came to 7 bases. The chain's CDR3 is CASSSPGSGANVLTF. The CDR3 nucleotides read TGCGCCAGCAGCTCGCCGGGCTCTGGGGCCAACGTCCTGACTTTC.

The chain employs TRBV4-1 and TRBJ2-4; D ambiguous. Trimming took 0 bases from V and 8 from J, leaving 5 bases between them. This CDR3 comprises 12 residues. Germline V gene data show CDR1 as MGHRA and CDR2 as YSYEKL. In DNA form, the CDR3 reads TGCGCCAGCAGCCAAGATCGGTACATTCAGTACTTC. It specifies CASSQDRYIQYF.

This chain uses TRBV4-1 with TRBJ2-5; TRBD1 matches at 7 bases. Germline loops: CDR1 MGHRA, CDR2 YSYEKL. The junction had 0 bases not matched to a gene; V was cut back by 1 base and J by 1 base. This CDR3 spans 14 amino acids. In DNA, the CDR3 is TGCGCCAGCAGCCAAGGGGACAGCCAAGAGACCCAGTACTTC. It translates to CASSQGDSQETQYF.

The chain links TRBV5-1 to TRBJ2-2, with D possibly being TRBD2 (6 bases). The CDR3 consists of 15 residues. The germline CDR1 and CDR2 sequences are SGHRS and YFSETQ. Between the trimmed V and J ends, which lost 4 bases and 6 bases, there was a span of 16 bases. The CDR3 loop reads CASSRGSGVAGELFF. CDR3 in DNA: TGCGCCAGCAGCAGGGGTAGCGGAGTCGCCGGGGAGCTGTTTTTT.

The chain couples TRBV20-1 to TRBJ2-5; perhaps TRBD1 as D (6 bases). The germline V gene encodes CDR1 DFQATT and CDR2 SNEGSKA (reference sequence). V lost 1 base to trimming and J lost 4 bases, with 16 bases between them. This CDR3 is 15 amino acids long. CDR3 protein: CSARVPGQGRETQYF. Here the CDR3 DNA reads TGCAGTGCTAGAGTCCCAGGCCAGGGGCGAGAGACCCAGTACTTC.